The next 9 T cell receptor beta chains were all read from a single sample in a study of breast tumors, draining lymph nodes, adjacent tissues. Breast cancer patients provided tissue from their axillary draining lymph nodes. TCRdb used MiXCR to reprocess the multiplex PCR reads, holding one entry per CDR3 protein. The sample shows over 200,000 distinct CDR3 sequences, roughly 32% of them seen only once. Sample: axillary lymph node tissue. The receptors derive from a female donor with breast cancer. Some clones in this sample may be carry-over from other donors' samples.

The CDR3 loop reads CASSSRTGESYNEQFF. For the CDR3, the DNA is TGTGCCAGCAGCAGTCGGACAGGGGAGTCCTACAATGAGCAGTTCTTC. The gene calls are TRBV13 and TRBJ2-1; 9 bases match TRBD1. CDR3 length equals 16 residues. V lost 5 bases to trimming and J lost 1 base; unmatched junction nucleotides: 6. CDR1 is PRHDT and CDR2 is FYEKMQ in the germline V gene (reference sequence).

Comment on this clonotype: At one end the junction does not follow the germline gene, possibly because of a read error. The CDR3 loop is CASSVGTGDEQNF. CDR3 in DNA: TGTGCCAGCAGCGTGGGGACAGGGGACGAGCAGAACTTC. The chain links TRBV9 to TRBJ2-7; TRBD1 agrees at 10 bases. The CDR3 runs 13 residues. Per the germline V gene, CDR1 is SGDLS and CDR2 is YYNGEE.

This clonotype was seen at least ten times. The chain is built from TRBV10-3 and TRBJ2-5; no firm D call. The CDR3 runs 13 residues. V lost 4 bases and J 4 bases, leaving 10 bases between the germline ends. The V gene's germline CDR1 is ENHRY and CDR2 SYGVKD. CDR3 sequence reads: CAISGTDSETQYF. The CDR3 DNA follows: TGTGCCATCAGTGGCACGGATTCAGAGACCCAGTACTTC.

In its sample, this clonotype was seen many times. The V call is TRBV3-2, the J call TRBJ1-6. TRBV3-2 is shown as a pseudogene. The CDR3 loop spans 18 amino acids. The CDR3 here is CASSQIPSGSSYNSPLHF. CDR3 in DNA: TGTGCCAGCAGCCAAATCCCTAGCGGTAGCTCCTATAATTCACCCCTCCACTTT.

This clonotype was seen repeatedly, ten times or more. The chain carries TRBV5-6 and TRBJ2-2; 7 bases match TRBD1. Germline V gives CDR1 SGHDT, CDR2 YYEEEE. V gave up 4 bases and J gave up 3 bases; unmatched junction bases: 9. The CDR3 loop spans 16 amino acids. The CDR3 loop reads CASSHRWGQHTGELFF. CDR3 coding DNA: TGTGCCAGCAGCCACCGGTGGGGACAGCACACCGGGGAGCTGTTTTTT.

In its sample, this clonotype was seen many times. V and J are TRBV5-1 and TRBJ1-2; unclear D gene. The CDR3 spans 12 residues. V shed 5 bases and J shed 5 bases, with 10 bases lying between them. The germline gives CDR1 SGHRS, CDR2 YFSETQ. The chain's CDR3 is CASRMVGYGYTF. DNA of the CDR3: TGCGCCAGCAGGATGGTGGGATATGGCTACACCTTC.

CDR3 residues: CASSSGGVQNIQYF. The CDR3 DNA is TGTGCCAGCAGTTCGGGGGGGGTCCAAAACATTCAGTACTTC. J is TRBJ2-4 and V is TRBV6-2 or TRBV6-3, with 8 bases identical to TRBD2. Trimming at V came to 4 bases and at J to 5 bases, leaving 4 bases not matched to a gene. In germline, CDR1 is MNHEY, CDR2 SVGEGT. This CDR3 region has 14 residues.

This clonotype came up many times. The gene calls are TRBV7-9 and TRBJ2-3, with 13 bases matching TRBD2. This CDR3 is built from 16 residues. The junction had 2 bases not matched to a gene; V was cut back by 1 base and J by 4 bases. The germline CDR1 and CDR2 sequences are SEHNR and FQNEAQ (reference sequence). This CDR3 reads CASSLGTSGRSDTQYF. CDR3 coding DNA: TGTGCCAGCAGCTTAGGGACTAGCGGGAGATCAGATACGCAGTATTTT. Drawing the rest from reference TRBV7-9 and TRBJ2-3, the complete variable domain is DTGVSQNPRHKITKRGQNVTFRCDPISEHNRLYWYRQTLGQGPEFLTYFQNEAQLEKSRLLSDRFSAERPKGSFSTLEIQRTEQGDSAMYLCASSLGTSGRSDTQYFGPGTRLTVL.

This clonotype was seen ten or more times. The chain has TRBV10-3 and TRBJ2-1; D is unresolved. Trimming removed 8 bases from V and 0 bases from J, with 8 bases in between. This CDR3 is built from 13 residues. Germline V gives CDR1 ENHRY, CDR2 SYGVKD. CDR3 in DNA: TGTGCCATCGGAGCCAGCTCCTACAATGAGCAGTTCTTC. Encoded protein: CAIGASSYNEQFF.